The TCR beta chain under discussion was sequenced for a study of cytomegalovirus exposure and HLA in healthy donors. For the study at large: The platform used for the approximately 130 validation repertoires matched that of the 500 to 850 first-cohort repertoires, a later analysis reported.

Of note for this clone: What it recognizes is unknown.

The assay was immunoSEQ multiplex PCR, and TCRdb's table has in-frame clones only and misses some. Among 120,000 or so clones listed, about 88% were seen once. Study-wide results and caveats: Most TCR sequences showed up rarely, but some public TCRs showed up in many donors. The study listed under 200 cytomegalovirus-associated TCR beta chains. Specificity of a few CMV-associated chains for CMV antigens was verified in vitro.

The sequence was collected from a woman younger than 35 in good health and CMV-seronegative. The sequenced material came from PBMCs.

In nucleotides, the CDR3 is TGTGCCAGCAGCCCCGATTGGGCAGGGAAAAGCACAGATACGCAGTATTTT. Its translation: CASSPDWAGKSTDTQYF. V usage is TRBV21-1 and J usage is TRBJ2-3; the table gives TRBD1 as D, unverified against the DNA. TRBV21-1 is a recognized pseudogene. This CDR3 comprises 17 residues.